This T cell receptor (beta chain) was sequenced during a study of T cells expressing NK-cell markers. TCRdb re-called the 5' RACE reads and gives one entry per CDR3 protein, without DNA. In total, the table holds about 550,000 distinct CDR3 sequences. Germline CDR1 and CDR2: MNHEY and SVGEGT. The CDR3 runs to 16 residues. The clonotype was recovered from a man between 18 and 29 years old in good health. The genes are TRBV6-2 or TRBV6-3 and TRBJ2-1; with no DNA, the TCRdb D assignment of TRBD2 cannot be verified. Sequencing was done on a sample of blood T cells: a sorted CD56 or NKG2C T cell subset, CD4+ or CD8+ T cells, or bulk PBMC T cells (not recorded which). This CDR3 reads CASSYPLAGGPGEQFF.